These 23 T cell receptor beta chains were all obtained from the same sample, sequenced in a study of identifying expanded T cells in peripheral blood. Only in-frame clones appear in the TCRdb table, and some are missing; sequencing was by immunoSEQ multiplex PCR. Here the sample spans about 85,000 clones, around nine tenths being singletons. Sequenced: blood. The source of these receptors is a person aged 18-70 years in good health.

A few counts support this clone. The CDR3: CAIREPATGNSPLHF. Written as DNA, the CDR3 is TGTGCCATCAGGGAACCGGCCACGGGGAATTCACCCCTCCACTTT. V and J are TRBV10-3 and TRBJ1-6; D gene uncertain. Between the trimmed V and J ends, which lost 6 bases and 7 bases, there was a span of 16 bases. The CDR3 runs to 15 residues. The germline V gene encodes CDR1 ENHRY and CDR2 SYGVKD.

V gene TRBV27 combines with J gene TRBJ1-4, with D possibly matching TRBD1 (6 bases). The germline V gene encodes CDR1 MNHEY and CDR2 SMNVEV (reference sequence). The V end was cut by 2 bases, the J end by 5 bases, with 18 bases between. The CDR3 spans 17 residues. CDR3 DNA: TGTGCCAGCAGTTTAATGGGTCCCAGGGGAGGGAATGAAAAACTGTTTTTT. Translated, it gives CASSLMGPRGGNEKLFF.

This clone was found a few times. The chain couples TRBV6-5 to TRBJ1-3; no firm D call. The germline CDR1 and CDR2 sequences are MNHEY and SVGAGI. V was shortened by 4 bases and J by 1 base, with 5 bases between the two germline ends. This CDR3 region has 13 residues. CDR3 nucleotides: TGTGCCAGCAGTTCGGTTTCTGGAAACACCATATATTTT. Protein: CASSSVSGNTIYF.

This chain connects TRBV28 to TRBJ1-5; 7 nucleotides match TRBD1. V was pared by 9 bases and J by 4 bases, with 12 bases of the junction left unmatched. The V gene's germline CDR1 is MDHEN and CDR2 SYDVKM. The CDR3 totals 15 residues. The CDR3 spells CASFPGTELNQPQHF. CDR3 nucleotides: TGTGCCAGTTTTCCCGGGACAGAACTTAATCAGCCCCAGCATTTT.

CDR3 protein: CASSEGWDSSYEQYF. DNA of the CDR3: TGTGCCAGCAGTGAAGGATGGGACAGCTCCTACGAGCAGTACTTC. The chain joins TRBV2 to TRBJ2-7; 7 bases are shared with TRBD1. The CDR3 extends over 15 amino acids. The germline V gene has CDR1 SNHLY and CDR2 FYNNEI. V lost 1 base to trimming and J lost 0 bases; unmatched junction nucleotides: 3. The whole variable domain, remainder taken from reference TRBV2 and TRBJ2-7, is EPEVTQTPSHQVTQMGQEVILRCVPISNHLYFYWYRQILGQKVEFLVSFYNNEISEKSEIFDDQFSVERPDGSNFTLKIRSTKLEDSAMYFCASSEGWDSSYEQYFGPGTRLTVT.

The chain combines TRBV6-5 with TRBJ2-2; D ambiguous. Trimming removed 2 bases at V and 5 bases at J, with 6 bases between. The germline CDR1 and CDR2 sequences are MNHEY and SVGAGI. The CDR3 consists of 13 residues. CDR3 sequence: CASSYTGTGELFF. DNA for the CDR3: TGTGCCAGCAGTTACACCGGGACCGGGGAGCTGTTTTTT.

V gene TRBV18 combines with J gene TRBJ1-4; D is uncertain. In germline, CDR1 is KGHSH, CDR2 LQKENI. V was cut by 3 bases and J by 3 bases, with 14 bases left in between. The CDR3 is made up of 16 amino acids. The CDR3 DNA sequence: TGTGCCAGCTCACCGACGGAGTCGTGGGCTAATGAAAAACTGTTTTTT. Its translation: CASSPTESWANEKLFF.

The chain has TRBV18 and TRBJ1-6, with 7 nucleotides matching TRBD1. CDR1 and CDR2 (germline): KGHSH, LQKENI. This CDR3 spans 13 amino acids. V trimming: 5 bases; J trimming: 6 bases; junction bases outside the gene matches: 1. CDR3: CASSWDSNSPLHF. DNA of the CDR3: TGTGCCAGCTCATGGGACAGTAATTCACCCCTCCACTTT.

V is TRBV6-1 and J is TRBJ1-1, with 10 nucleotides matching TRBD1. The trim removed 8 bases at V and 3 bases at J, leaving 9 bases unmatched. The CDR3 contains 15 residues. Germline-derived CDR1 and CDR2 are MNHNS and SASEGT. The CDR3 region has the DNA TGTGCCAGCCTTCTCATAGGGACAGGGGACACTGAAGCTTTCTTT. Protein: CASLLIGTGDTEAFF.

V and J are TRBV9 and TRBJ1-3, with TRBD1 matching over 7 bases. The CDR3 has 13 residues. Germline assignment: CDR1 SGDLS and CDR2 YYNGEE. Trimming at V came to 5 bases and at J to 13 bases, leaving 12 bases not matched to a gene. The CDR3 sequence: CASSLRGGPPIYF. CDR3 in DNA: TGTGCCAGCAGTCTCAGGGGGGGGCCCCCGATATATTTT.

V is TRBV7-2 and J is TRBJ2-7; D is perhaps TRBD1 (6 bases). The germline CDR1 and CDR2 sequences are SGHTA and FQGNSA. The CDR3 extends over 14 amino acids. Trimming shortened V by 3 bases and J by 6 bases, and 15 bases separated the two germline ends. CDR3 loop: CASSFSGQGGEQYF. As DNA, the CDR3 is TGTGCCAGCAGCTTTTCAGGCCAAGGGGGCGAGCAGTACTTC.

The chain employs TRBV9 and TRBJ1-4, with D possibly TRBD1 on 6 matching bases. Trimming stripped 4 bases from V and 5 bases from J, with 18 bases between. The CDR3 extends over 16 amino acids. In germline, CDR1 is SGDLS, CDR2 YYNGEE. In DNA form, the CDR3 reads TGTGCCAGCAGCATTAACTCAGGACAGCAAAATGAAAAACTGTTTTTT. Protein: CASSINSGQQNEKLFF. Together with reference TRBV9 and TRBJ1-4, the CDR3 gives the full variable domain: DSGVTQTPKHLITATGQRVTLRCSPRSGDLSVYWYQQSLDQGLQFLIQYYNGEERAKGNILERFSAQQFPDLHSELNLSSLELGDSALYFCASSINSGQQNEKLFFGSGTQLSVL.

This clone appeared once. The chain joins TRBV6-5 to TRBJ2-3; no definite D call. The length of the CDR3 is 13 residues. Germline CDR1 is MNHEY and CDR2 is SVGAGI. The V end lost 2 bases, the J end lost 2 bases, and 5 bases lay between the germline ends. The CDR3 loop is CASSYGNTDTQYF. CDR3 nucleotides: TGTGCCAGCAGTTACGGTAACACAGATACGCAGTATTTT.

The chain has TRBV4-3 and TRBJ1-5; TRBD1 might be the D (5 bases). Germline V CDR1 and CDR2: LGHNA, YSLEER. The CDR3 loop spans 17 amino acids. The germline V and J ends were trimmed by 4 bases and 0 bases, with 16 bases remaining between them. Written as DNA, the CDR3 is TGCGCCAGCAGCCGGACCTTCGGTGGGGGTAGCAATCAGCCCCAGCATTTT. Residues: CASSRTFGGGSNQPQHF.

The chain joins TRBV28 to TRBJ2-2, with 9 bases matching TRBD1. Trimming at V came to 3 bases and at J to 3 bases, leaving 5 bases not matched to a gene. The length of the CDR3 is 16 residues. Germline V gene data show CDR1 as MDHEN and CDR2 as SYDVKM. This chain's CDR3 is CASSLWGQGHTGELFF. The CDR3 DNA follows: TGTGCCAGCAGTTTGTGGGGACAGGGTCACACCGGGGAGCTGTTTTTT.

Written as DNA, the CDR3 is TGTGCCAGCAGTTACGGAACCGGGTACGAGCAGTACTTC. This codes for CASSYGTGYEQYF. The chain employs TRBV6-6 and TRBJ2-7; no firm D call. Trimming removed 2 bases from V and 4 bases from J, with 9 bases in between. The CDR3 sequence is 13 residues long. Germline V CDR1 and CDR2: MNHNY, SVGAGI (reference sequence).

The genes are TRBV7-6 and TRBJ1-3; D remains unclear. V lost 9 bases, J lost 4 bases, and 16 bases lay in between. Germline CDR1 is SGHVS and CDR2 is FNYEAQ. This CDR3 spans 14 amino acids. The CDR3 DNA reads TGTGCCAGTGGAAGATGGTCGACGGGAAACACCATATATTTT. Translating gives CASGRWSTGNTIYF.

V gene TRBV28 combines with J gene TRBJ1-5; 12 bases align to TRBD1. After removal of 6 bases from V and 2 bases from J, the junction contained 11 bases not matched to a gene. Germline CDR1 and CDR2: MDHEN and SYDVKM. The CDR3 length is 18 residues. The CDR3 is CASRTAGTGGRGNQPQHF. CDR3 DNA sequence: TGTGCCAGCAGGACTGCCGGGACAGGGGGCAGAGGCAATCAGCCCCAGCATTTT. Complete variable domain (other parts from reference TRBV28 and TRBJ1-5): DVKVTQSSRYLVKRTGEKVFLECVQDMDHENMFWYRQDPGLGLRLIYFSYDVKMKEKGDIPEGYSVSREKKERFSLILESASTNQTSMYLCASRTAGTGGRGNQPQHFGDGTRLSIL.

This chain uses TRBV4-3 with TRBJ1-1; tentatively, D is TRBD1 (5 bases). CDR3 size: 12 residues. The germline gives CDR1 LGHNA, CDR2 YSLEER. Between the trimmed V and J ends, which lost 0 bases and 12 bases, there was a span of 11 bases. The chain's CDR3 is CASSQDTGPPFF. The CDR3 nucleotides read TGCGCCAGCAGCCAAGATACGGGACCCCCTTTCTTT.

The J gene is TRBJ1-5, the V gene TRBV4-1, with D perhaps TRBD1 (5 bases). The CDR3 loop spans 14 amino acids. CDR1 is MGHRA and CDR2 is YSYEKL in the germline V gene. The V gene lost 0 bases and the J gene lost 6 bases, with 9 bases spanning the gap. The DNA of the CDR3 is TGCGCCAGCAGCCAAGATCCGGGGGTTCAGCCCCAGCATTTT. Its protein product is CASSQDPGVQPQHF.

The rearrangement links TRBV6-5 to TRBJ2-3; D is undetermined. The germline V and J ends were trimmed by 6 bases and 2 bases, with 15 bases remaining between them. The CDR3 totals 15 residues. Germline V gives CDR1 MNHEY, CDR2 SVGAGI. The CDR3 DNA reads TGTGCCAGCAGCACAACACGATTCTACACAGATACGCAGTATTTT. It encodes CASSTTRFYTDTQYF.

This clone was counted a single time. This chain uses TRBV18 with TRBJ1-3; 8 bases match TRBD1. CDR3 length: 17 residues. CDR1 is KGHSH, CDR2 LQKENI, per germline. With V trimmed by 1 base and J by 4 bases, 9 bases remained unmatched. In DNA form, the CDR3 reads TGTGCCAGCTCACCACGAGTTGGCAGGGGGCAAGGAAACACCATATATTTT. Amino acids: CASSPRVGRGQGNTIYF.

This chain links TRBV14 with TRBJ2-1; D unclear. Germline V CDR1 and CDR2: SGHDN, FVKESK. The CDR3 is made up of 16 amino acids. V gave up 4 bases and J gave up 0 bases, with 13 bases separating them. The CDR3 nucleotides are TGTGCCAGCAGCCCCTCTGTTCCCTCCTCCTACAATGAGCAGTTCTTC. Its translation is CASSPSVPSSYNEQFF.